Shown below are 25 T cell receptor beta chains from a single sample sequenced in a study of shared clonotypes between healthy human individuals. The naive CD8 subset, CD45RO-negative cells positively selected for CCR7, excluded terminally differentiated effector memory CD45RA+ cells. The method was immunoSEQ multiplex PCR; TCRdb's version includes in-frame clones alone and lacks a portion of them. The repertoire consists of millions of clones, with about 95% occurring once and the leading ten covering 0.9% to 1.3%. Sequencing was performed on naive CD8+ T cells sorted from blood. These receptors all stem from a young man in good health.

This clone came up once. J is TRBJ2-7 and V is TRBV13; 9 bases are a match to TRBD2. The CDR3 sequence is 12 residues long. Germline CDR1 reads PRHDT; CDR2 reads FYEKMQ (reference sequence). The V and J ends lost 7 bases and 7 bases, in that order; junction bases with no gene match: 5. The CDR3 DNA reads TGTGCCAGCATTTCCAGCGGGGGGGAGCAGTACTTC. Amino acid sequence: CASISSGGEQYF.

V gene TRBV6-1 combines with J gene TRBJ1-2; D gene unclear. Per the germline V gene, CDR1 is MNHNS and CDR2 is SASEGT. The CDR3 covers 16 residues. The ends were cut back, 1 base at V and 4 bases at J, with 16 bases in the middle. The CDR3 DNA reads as TGTGCCAGCAGTGAAGTCGTCGGAGGACTTTCCTATGGCTACACCTTC. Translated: CASSEVVGGLSYGYTF.

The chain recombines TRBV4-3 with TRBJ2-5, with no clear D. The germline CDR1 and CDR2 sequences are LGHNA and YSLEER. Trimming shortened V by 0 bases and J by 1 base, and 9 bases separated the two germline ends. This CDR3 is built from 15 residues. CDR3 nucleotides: TGCGCCAGCAGCCAAGATCACCGCAGCCAAGAGACCCAGTACTTC. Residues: CASSQDHRSQETQYF.

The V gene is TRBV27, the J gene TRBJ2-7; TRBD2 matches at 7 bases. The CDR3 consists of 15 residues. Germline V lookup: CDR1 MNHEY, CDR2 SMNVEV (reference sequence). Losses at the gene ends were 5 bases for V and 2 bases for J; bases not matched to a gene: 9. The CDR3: CASSPTAGGTYEQYF. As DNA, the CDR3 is TGTGCCAGCAGTCCGACCGCCGGGGGGACCTACGAGCAGTACTTC.

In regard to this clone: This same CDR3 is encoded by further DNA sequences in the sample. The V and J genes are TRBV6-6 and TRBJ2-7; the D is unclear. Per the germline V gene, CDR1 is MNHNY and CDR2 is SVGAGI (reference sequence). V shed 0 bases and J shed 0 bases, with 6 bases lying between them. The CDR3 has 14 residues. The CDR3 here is CASSYSTSSYEQYF. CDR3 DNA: TGTGCCAGCAGTTACTCGACGTCCTCCTACGAGCAGTACTTC.

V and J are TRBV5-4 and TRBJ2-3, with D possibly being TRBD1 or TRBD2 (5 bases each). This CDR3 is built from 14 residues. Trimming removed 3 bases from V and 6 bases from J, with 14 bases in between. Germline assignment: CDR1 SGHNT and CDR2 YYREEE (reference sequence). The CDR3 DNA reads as TGTGCCAGCAGCTCTGAGGGGCCCCGCGATACGCAGTATTTT. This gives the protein CASSSEGPRDTQYF.

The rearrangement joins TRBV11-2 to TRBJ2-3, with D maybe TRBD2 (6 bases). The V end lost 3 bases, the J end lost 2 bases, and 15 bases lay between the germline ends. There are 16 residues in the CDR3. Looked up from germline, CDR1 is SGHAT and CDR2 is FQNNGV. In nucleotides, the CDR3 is TGTGCCAGCAGCTTCTCCTTAGCGGAGTCCACAGATACGCAGTATTTT. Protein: CASSFSLAESTDTQYF.

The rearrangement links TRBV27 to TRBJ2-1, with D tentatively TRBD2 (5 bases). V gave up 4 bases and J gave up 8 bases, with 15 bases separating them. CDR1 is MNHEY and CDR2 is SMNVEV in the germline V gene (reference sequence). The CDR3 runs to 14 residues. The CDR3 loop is CASSSLGGGHEQFF. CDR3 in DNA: TGTGCCAGCAGTTCTCTAGGAGGTGGGCATGAGCAGTTCTTC.

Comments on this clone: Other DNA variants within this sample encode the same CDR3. The CDR3 loop reads CASSVGVSSYEQYF. DNA for the CDR3: TGTGCCAGCAGCGTAGGGGTGTCCTCCTACGAGCAGTACTTC. This chain uses TRBV9 with TRBJ2-7; D remains ambiguous. The V gene lost 0 bases and the J gene lost 0 bases, with 7 bases spanning the gap. This CDR3 comprises 14 residues. Germline V gene sequence: CDR1 SGDLS, CDR2 YYNGEE.

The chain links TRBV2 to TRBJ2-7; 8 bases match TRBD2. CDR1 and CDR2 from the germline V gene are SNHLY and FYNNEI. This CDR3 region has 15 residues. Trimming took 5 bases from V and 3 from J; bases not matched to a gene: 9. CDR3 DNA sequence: TGTGCCAGCAGTAATAGCGGGGAGTCCGTCTACGAGCAGTACTTC. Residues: CASSNSGESVYEQYF.

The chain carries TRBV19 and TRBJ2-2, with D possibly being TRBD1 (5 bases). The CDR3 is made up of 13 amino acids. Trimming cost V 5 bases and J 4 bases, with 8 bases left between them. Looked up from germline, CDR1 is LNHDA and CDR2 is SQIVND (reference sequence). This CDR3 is CASSPRVTGELFF. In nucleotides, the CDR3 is TGTGCCAGTAGTCCCAGGGTCACCGGGGAGCTGTTTTTT. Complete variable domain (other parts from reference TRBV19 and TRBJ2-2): DGGITQSPKYLFRKEGQNVTLSCEQNLNHDAMYWYRQDPGQGLRLIYYSQIVNDFQKGDIAEGYSVSREKKESFPLTVTSAQKNPTAFYLCASSPRVTGELFFGEGSRLTVL.

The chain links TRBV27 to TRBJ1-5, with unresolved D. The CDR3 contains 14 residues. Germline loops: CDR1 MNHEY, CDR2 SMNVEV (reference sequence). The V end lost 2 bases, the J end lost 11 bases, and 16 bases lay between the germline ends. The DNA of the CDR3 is TGTGCCAGCAGTTTAACTGGGTCTTTATTGACCCAGCATTTT. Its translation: CASSLTGSLLTQHF.

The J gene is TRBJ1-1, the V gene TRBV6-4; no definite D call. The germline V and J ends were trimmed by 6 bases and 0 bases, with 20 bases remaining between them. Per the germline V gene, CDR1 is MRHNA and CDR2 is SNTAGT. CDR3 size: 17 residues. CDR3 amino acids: CASSLAGIGLLNTEAFF. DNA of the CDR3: TGTGCCAGCAGCCTCGCCGGAATTGGACTGTTGAACACTGAAGCTTTCTTT.

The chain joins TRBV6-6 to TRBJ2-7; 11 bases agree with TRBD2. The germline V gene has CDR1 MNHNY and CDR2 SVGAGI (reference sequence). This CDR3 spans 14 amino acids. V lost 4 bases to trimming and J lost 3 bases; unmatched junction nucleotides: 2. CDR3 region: CASSSGTSGYEQYF. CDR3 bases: TGTGCCAGCAGTTCCGGGACTAGCGGCTACGAGCAGTACTTC.

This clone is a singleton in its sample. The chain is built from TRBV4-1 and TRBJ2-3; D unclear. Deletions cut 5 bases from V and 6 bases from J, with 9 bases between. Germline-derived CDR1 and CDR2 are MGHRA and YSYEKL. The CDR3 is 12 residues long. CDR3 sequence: CASSDWTDTQYF. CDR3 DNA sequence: TGCGCCAGCAGCGATTGGACCGATACGCAGTATTTT.

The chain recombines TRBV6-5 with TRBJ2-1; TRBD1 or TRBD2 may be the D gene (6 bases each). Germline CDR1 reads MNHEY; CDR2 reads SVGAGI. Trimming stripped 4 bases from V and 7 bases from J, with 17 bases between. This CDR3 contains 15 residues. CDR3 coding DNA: TGTGCCAGCAGTTCCCGGGGGCCCCTACAGAATGAGCAGTTCTTC. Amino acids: CASSSRGPLQNEQFF.

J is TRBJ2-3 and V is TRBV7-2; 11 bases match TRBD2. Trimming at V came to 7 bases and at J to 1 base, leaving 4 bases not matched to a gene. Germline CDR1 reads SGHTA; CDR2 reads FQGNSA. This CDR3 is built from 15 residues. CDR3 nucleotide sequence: TGTGCCAGCATCCTACTAGCGGGGGGCACAGATACGCAGTATTTT. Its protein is CASILLAGGTDTQYF.

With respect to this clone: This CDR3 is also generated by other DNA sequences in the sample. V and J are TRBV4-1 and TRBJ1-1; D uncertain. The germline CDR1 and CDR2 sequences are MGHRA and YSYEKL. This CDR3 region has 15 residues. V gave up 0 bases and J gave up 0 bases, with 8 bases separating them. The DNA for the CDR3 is TGCGCCAGCAGCCAAGAGGGCGGCTTGAACACTGAAGCTTTCTTT. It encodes CASSQEGGLNTEAFF.

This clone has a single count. CDR3 bases: TGTGCCAGCGAAGGGCAGGGGGATTCCTACGAGCAGTACTTC. Translating it yields CASEGQGDSYEQYF. The chain employs TRBV7-2 and TRBJ2-7; 7 nucleotides agree with TRBD1. The CDR3 covers 14 residues. In germline, CDR1 is SGHTA, CDR2 FQGNSA. V shed 8 bases and J 1 base; nucleotides not matched to a gene: 8. Drawing the rest from reference TRBV7-2 and TRBJ2-7, the complete variable domain is GAGVSQSPSNKVTEKGKDVELRCDPISGHTALYWYRQSLGQGLEFLIYFQGNSAPDKSGLPSDRFSAERTGGSVSTLTIQRTQQEDSAVYLCASEGQGDSYEQYFGPGTRLTVT.

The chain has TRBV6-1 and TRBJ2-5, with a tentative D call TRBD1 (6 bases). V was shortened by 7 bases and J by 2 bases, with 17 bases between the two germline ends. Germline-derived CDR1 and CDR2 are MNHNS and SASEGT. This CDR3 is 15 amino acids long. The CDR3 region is CASTFGPGEQETQYF. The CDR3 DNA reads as TGTGCCAGCACTTTCGGCCCAGGGGAACAAGAGACCCAGTACTTC.

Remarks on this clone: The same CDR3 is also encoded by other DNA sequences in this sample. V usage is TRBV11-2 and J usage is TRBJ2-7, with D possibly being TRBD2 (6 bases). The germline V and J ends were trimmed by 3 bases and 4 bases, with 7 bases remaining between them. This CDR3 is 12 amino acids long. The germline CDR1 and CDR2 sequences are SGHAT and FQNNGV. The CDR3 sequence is CASSFGTYEQYF. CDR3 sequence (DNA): TGTGCCAGCAGCTTCGGGACTTACGAGCAGTACTTC.

This CDR3 reads CASSSRGFGGDTEAFF. The CDR3 nucleotides are TGTGCCAGCAGCTCTAGGGGGTTCGGAGGTGACACTGAAGCTTTCTTT. The V call is TRBV7-3, the J call TRBJ1-1; perhaps TRBD1 as D (6 bases). The CDR3 is 16 residues long. CDR1 SGHTA and CDR2 FQGTGA come from the germline V gene. V was pared by 4 bases and J by 3 bases, with 18 bases between.

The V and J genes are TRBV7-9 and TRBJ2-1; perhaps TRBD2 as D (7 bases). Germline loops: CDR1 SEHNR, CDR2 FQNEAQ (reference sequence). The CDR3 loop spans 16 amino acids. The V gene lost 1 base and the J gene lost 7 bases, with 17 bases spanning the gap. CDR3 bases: TGTGCCAGCAGCTTAGGAATGGGGGGGCCCTTAAATGAGCAGTTCTTC. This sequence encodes CASSLGMGGPLNEQFF.

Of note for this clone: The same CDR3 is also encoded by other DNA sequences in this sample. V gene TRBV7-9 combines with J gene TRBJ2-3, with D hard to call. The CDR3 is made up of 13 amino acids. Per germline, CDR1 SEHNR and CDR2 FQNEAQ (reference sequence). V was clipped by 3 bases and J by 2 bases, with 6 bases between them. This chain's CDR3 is CASSLAPTDTQYF. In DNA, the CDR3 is TGTGCCAGCAGCTTGGCACCCACAGATACGCAGTATTTT.

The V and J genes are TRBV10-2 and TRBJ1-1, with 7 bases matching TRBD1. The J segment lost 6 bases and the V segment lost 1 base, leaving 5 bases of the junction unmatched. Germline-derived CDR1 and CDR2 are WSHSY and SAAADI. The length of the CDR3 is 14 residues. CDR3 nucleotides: TGCGCCAGCAGTGAGTACCCAGGGGGAGCTGAAGCTTTCTTT. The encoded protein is CASSEYPGGAEAFF.